These 8 T cell receptor beta chains came from one sample sequenced in a study of T cell responses to AZD1222 COVID-19 vaccine. Here immunoSEQ multiplex PCR was the method, and the copy in TCRdb shows in-frame clones only, minus some. In the table there are roughly 50,000 clones, 75% to 90% of which are singletons. This sample comprised peripheral blood, obtained 28 days after the second AZD1222 dose. The receptor source for this set is an adult who received the AZD1222 COVID-19 vaccine.

The V gene is TRBV28, the J gene TRBJ2-7; perhaps TRBD2 as D (6 bases). Deletions cut 8 bases from V and 6 bases from J, with 17 bases between. Germline values: CDR1 MDHEN, CDR2 SYDVKM. This CDR3 is 13 amino acids long. The CDR3 region is CASAKVMRGEQYF. The CDR3 DNA follows: TGTGCCAGCGCAAAAGTTATGCGGGGCGAGCAGTACTTC.

This chain links TRBV5-1 with TRBJ1-1, with D possibly TRBD1 on 5 matching bases. The CDR3 contains 17 residues. Germline V gene sequence: CDR1 SGHRS, CDR2 YFSETQ. V shed 0 bases and J shed 4 bases, with 19 bases lying between them. CDR3 sequence (DNA): TGCGCCAGCAGCTTGGCCCCGGGACTCCAAAGGAGCACTGAAGCTTTCTTT. This translates into CASSLAPGLQRSTEAFF. The full variable domain, completed using reference TRBV5-1 and TRBJ1-1, is KAGVTQTPRYLIKTRGQQVTLSCSPISGHRSVSWYQQTPGQGLQFLFEYFSETQRNKGNFPGRFSGRQFSNSRSEMNVSTLELGDSALYLCASSLAPGLQRSTEAFFGQGTRLTVV.

The chain links TRBV5-4 to TRBJ1-3; maybe TRBD1 (5 bases). Trimming pared 5 bases from V and 6 bases from J, leaving 15 bases between. Looked up from germline, CDR1 is SGHNT and CDR2 is YYREEE (reference sequence). The length of the CDR3 is 14 residues. CDR3 in amino acids: CASSSGTQLNTIYF. CDR3 nucleotide sequence: TGTGCCAGCAGTTCCGGGACCCAATTAAACACCATATATTTT.

This chain connects TRBV2 to TRBJ2-4, with TRBD1 matching over 7 bases. Per the germline V gene, CDR1 is SNHLY and CDR2 is FYNNEI. The CDR3 is 15 amino acids. Germline trimming cut 6 bases from V and 1 base from J; bases unmatched to any gene: 6. CDR3 bases: TGTGCCAGCAGCGACAGGGTCAGGGCCAAAAACATTCAGTACTTC. It codes for CASSDRVRAKNIQYF.

This chain links TRBV6-1 with TRBJ2-7; D is ambiguous. V was shortened by 2 bases and J by 2 bases, with 10 bases between the two germline ends. This CDR3 has 14 amino acids. Germline CDR1 reads MNHNS; CDR2 reads SASEGT. For the CDR3, the DNA is TGTGCCAGCAGTGAACCCCCTAAGCCCTACGAGCAGTACTTC. This codes for CASSEPPKPYEQYF.

The chain carries TRBV5-1 and TRBJ2-7; TRBD2 agrees at 12 bases. The trim removed 4 bases at V and 1 base at J, leaving 3 bases unmatched. CDR1 is SGHRS and CDR2 is YFSETQ in the germline V gene. The CDR3 covers 15 residues. Written as DNA, the CDR3 is TGCGCCAGCAGCCCACTAGCGGGGGGTTCCTACGAGCAGTACTTC. It is translated as CASSPLAGGSYEQYF.

The chain carries TRBV4-3 and TRBJ1-1; no definite D call. V lost 4 bases to trimming and J lost 6 bases, with 15 bases between them. This CDR3 spans 14 amino acids. The germline CDR1 and CDR2 sequences are LGHNA and YSLEER. CDR3 nucleotides: TGCGCCAGCAGCCTTGACGGTGGTAGGGCTGAAGCTTTCTTT. Amino acids: CASSLDGGRAEAFF.

V gene TRBV14 combines with J gene TRBJ2-1, with 9 positions matching TRBD2. V trimming: 4 bases; J trimming: 8 bases; junction bases outside the gene matches: 21. Germline-derived CDR1 and CDR2 are SGHDN and FVKESK. This CDR3 is built from 19 residues. As DNA, the CDR3 is TGTGCCAGCAGCCGCCCCCCCCGCGGCGGGCGGGGGGGCCGAGATGAGCAGTTCTTC. It yields the protein CASSRPPRGGRGGRDEQFF.